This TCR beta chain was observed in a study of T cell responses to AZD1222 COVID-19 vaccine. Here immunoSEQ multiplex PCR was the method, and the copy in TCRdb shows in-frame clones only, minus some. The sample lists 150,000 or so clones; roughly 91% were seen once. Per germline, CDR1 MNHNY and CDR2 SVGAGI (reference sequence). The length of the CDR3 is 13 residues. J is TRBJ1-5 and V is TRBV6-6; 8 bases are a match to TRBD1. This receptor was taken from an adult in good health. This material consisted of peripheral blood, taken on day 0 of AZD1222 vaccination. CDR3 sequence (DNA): TGTGCGGTCGGACAGGGAGGGAATCAGCCCCAGCATTTT. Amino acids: CAVGQGGNQPQHF.